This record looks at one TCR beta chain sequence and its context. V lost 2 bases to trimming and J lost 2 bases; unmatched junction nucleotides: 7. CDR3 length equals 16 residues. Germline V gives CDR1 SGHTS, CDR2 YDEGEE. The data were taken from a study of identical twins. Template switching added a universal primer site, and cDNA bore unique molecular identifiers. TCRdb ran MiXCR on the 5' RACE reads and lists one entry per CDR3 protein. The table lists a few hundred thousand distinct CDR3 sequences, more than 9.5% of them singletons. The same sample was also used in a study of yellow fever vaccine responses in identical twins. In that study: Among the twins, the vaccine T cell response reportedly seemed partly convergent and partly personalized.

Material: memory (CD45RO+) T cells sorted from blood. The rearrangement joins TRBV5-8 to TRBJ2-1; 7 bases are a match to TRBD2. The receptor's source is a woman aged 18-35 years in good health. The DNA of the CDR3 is TGTGCCAGCAGCTTCCTAGCGGCGAACGCCTACAATGAGCAGTTCTTC. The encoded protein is CASSFLAANAYNEQFF.